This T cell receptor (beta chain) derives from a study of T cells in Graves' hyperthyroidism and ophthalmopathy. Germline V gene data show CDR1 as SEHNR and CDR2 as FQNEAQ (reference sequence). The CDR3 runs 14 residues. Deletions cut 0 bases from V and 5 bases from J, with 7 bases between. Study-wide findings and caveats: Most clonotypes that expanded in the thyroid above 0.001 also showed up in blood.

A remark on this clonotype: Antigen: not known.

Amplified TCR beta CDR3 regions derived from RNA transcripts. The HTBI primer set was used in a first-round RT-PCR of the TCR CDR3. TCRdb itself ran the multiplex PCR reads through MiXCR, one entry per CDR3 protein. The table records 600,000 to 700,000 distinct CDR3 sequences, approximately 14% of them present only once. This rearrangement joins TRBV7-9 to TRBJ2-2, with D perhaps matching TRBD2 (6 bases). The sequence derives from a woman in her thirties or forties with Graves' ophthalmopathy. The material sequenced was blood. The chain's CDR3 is CASSLAEGTGELFF. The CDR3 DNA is TGTGCCAGCAGCTTAGCGGAGGGTACCGGGGAGCTGTTTTTT. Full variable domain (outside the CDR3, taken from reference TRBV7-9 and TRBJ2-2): DTGVSQNPRHKITKRGQNVTFRCDPISEHNRLYWYRQTLGQGPEFLTYFQNEAQLEKSRLLSDRFSAERPKGSFSTLEIQRTEQGDSAMYLCASSLAEGTGELFFGEGSRLTVL.